These 10 T cell receptor beta chains originate from one sample sequenced in a study of T cell changes during pregnancy in multiple sclerosis. The protocol was immunoSEQ multiplex PCR, while the TCRdb copy is restricted to in-frame clones and leaves out a portion. The sample lists roughly 72,000 clones; roughly nine tenths were seen once. The sample was peripheral blood, taken in the first trimester of pregnancy. These TCRs come from a female donor in good health, enrolled as a control in a pregnancy study.

CDR3 residues: CASSLDGTGLGQPQHF. CDR3 in DNA: TGTGCCAGCAGCTTAGACGGGACAGGGCTAGGACAGCCCCAGCATTTT. This chain joins TRBV7-2 and TRBJ1-5; 9 bases match TRBD1. Looked up from germline, CDR1 is SGHTA and CDR2 is FQGNSA. The CDR3 length is 16 residues. The junction had 8 bases not matched to a gene; V was cut back by 1 base and J by 7 bases.

This chain links TRBV7-9 with TRBJ2-7; TRBD1 matches 8 bases. There are 15 residues in the CDR3. Germline CDR1 and CDR2: SEHNR and FQNEAQ (reference sequence). V lost 5 bases, J lost 0 bases, and 6 bases stayed unmatched. DNA of the CDR3: TGTGCCAGCAGCCTACAGGGGGTCAGCTCCTACGAGCAGTACTTC. Its protein product is CASSLQGVSSYEQYF.

The chain's CDR3 is CASSLETGSGNTIYF. The CDR3 DNA follows: TGTGCCAGCAGCTTAGAGACGGGCTCTGGAAACACCATATATTTT. The chain is built from TRBV7-2 and TRBJ1-3; D uncertain. Per the germline V gene, CDR1 is SGHTA and CDR2 is FQGNSA. V lost 1 base, J lost 0 bases, and 7 bases lay in between. This CDR3 has 15 amino acids.

J is TRBJ1-1 and V is TRBV5-4, with D possibly matching TRBD1 (6 bases). Trimming took 4 bases from V and 1 from J, leaving 11 bases between them. The CDR3 covers 14 residues. Germline V gene sequence: CDR1 SGHNT, CDR2 YYREEE (reference sequence). CDR3 coding DNA: TGTGCCAGCAGCGCGGACAGACGGAACACTGAAGCTTTCTTT. It is translated as CASSADRRNTEAFF.

This clone is deemed medium-sized. The chain couples TRBV19 to TRBJ2-7, with 8 bases aligning to TRBD1. CDR1 is LNHDA, CDR2 SQIVND, per germline (reference sequence). With 5 bases clipped from V and 3 bases from J, the junction kept 3 bases outside the gene matches. The CDR3 is 13 residues long. CDR3 nucleotides: TGTGCCAGTAGTGCAGGGGGCATCTACGAGCAGTACTTC. Its translation is CASSAGGIYEQYF.

The chain uses TRBV5-1 and TRBJ2-1; the match to TRBD2 covers 14 bases. CDR3 length equals 15 residues. Losses at the gene ends were 6 bases for V and 3 bases for J; bases not matched to a gene: 2. From germline, CDR1 is SGHRS and CDR2 YFSETQ. CDR3 sequence (DNA): TGCGCCAGCAAAGGGACTAGCGGGAGCTACAATGAGCAGTTCTTC. This sequence encodes CASKGTSGSYNEQFF.

The gene calls are TRBV6-1 and TRBJ2-3, with 10 bases fitting TRBD1. The trim removed 1 base at V and 5 bases at J, leaving 3 bases unmatched. CDR3 length equals 15 residues. Germline assignment: CDR1 MNHNS and CDR2 SASEGT. Written as DNA, the CDR3 is TGTGCCAGCAGTGAAGGACAGGGGGCAGGAGATACGCAGTATTTT. This codes for CASSEGQGAGDTQYF.

V is TRBV5-4 and J is TRBJ2-5, with 11 bases fitting TRBD2. CDR1 is SGHNT, CDR2 YYREEE, per germline (reference sequence). V shed 5 bases and J 2 bases; nucleotides not matched to a gene: 5. The CDR3 totals 15 residues. In DNA, the CDR3 is TGTGCCAGCAGTCAGGGACTAGCGGTGCAAGAGACCCAGTACTTC. Residues: CASSQGLAVQETQYF.

This rearrangement joins TRBV5-1 to TRBJ2-3; no clear D. Trimming pared 4 bases from V and 6 bases from J, leaving 15 bases between. The CDR3 is 14 amino acids. In germline, CDR1 is SGHRS, CDR2 YFSETQ. CDR3 DNA sequence: TGCGCCAGCAGCCCCCAAGGAGTACCCGATACGCAGTATTTT. Its protein is CASSPQGVPDTQYF.

CDR3 DNA: TGTGCCAGCAGCTTGTCGGTGGGTGAGCGGCAGTTCTTC. This encodes CASSLSVGERQFF. The chain employs TRBV5-6 and TRBJ2-1, with D hard to call. Per germline, CDR1 SGHDT and CDR2 YYEEEE. Trimming removed 1 base from V and 12 bases from J, with 14 bases in between. This CDR3 is built from 13 residues. The whole variable domain, remainder taken from reference TRBV5-6 and TRBJ2-1, is DAGVTQSPTHLIKTRGQQVTLRCSPKSGHDTVSWYQQALGQGPQFIFQYYEEEERQRGNFPDRFSGHQFPNYSSELNVNALLLGDSALYLCASSLSVGERQFFGPGTRLTVL.